This T cell receptor (beta chain) derives from a study of T cells after yellow fever vaccination (dated by TCRdb to the late 2010s). About the full investigation: The SMART-Seq v4 Ultra Low Input RNA kit was used to prepare libraries from fractions with low cell numbers. To follow T-cell clones before and after primary and booster YFV17D yellow fever vaccination, bulk TCR alpha and beta repertoires were sequenced over time. Two healthy male donors, one aged 18 to 29 and one aged 30 to 40 years, made up the cohort. Blood was drawn at multiple timepoints before and after primary and secondary immunization, with bulk PBMC replicates and cell subsets isolated. General study outcomes and caveats: A small fraction of clonotypes showed up in both the CD4 and CD8 compartments, probably as a result of convergent recombination. The secondary T-cell response was weaker than the primary response but faster, peaking on day 5 instead of day 15. Computational filtering was required because FACS-sorted repertoires could contain abundant contaminating clonotypes from the bulk population. Most clones expanded after primary vaccination (approximately 95% of CD4 and around 89% of CD8) were re-detected after the booster, suggesting that broad memory maintenance occurred. Because the study included only a couple of donors, the extent to which the findings can be generalized is limited.

What this sample's treatment or condition label stands for: live attenuated yellow fever vaccine strain. At each blood-draw timepoint, two biological replicates of bulk PBMCs were collected. A standard Ficoll-Paque protocol was used to isolate PBMCs from peripheral blood. TriZol was used to extract RNA from bulk PBMCs, from CD4 and CD8 fractions, and from dextramer-positive and dextramer-negative fractions. The table lists this clonotype with many counts. Its antigen remains unidentified. No clone much larger than this one lies a single base away; base qualities are absent. Sequencing relied on an Illumina NovaSeq 6000. Synthesis of TCR cDNA relied on 5'RACE template switching, a step that introduced a universal primer site along with unique molecular identifiers. Priming for cDNA synthesis came from both the TCR alpha and TCR beta constant segments. Two PCR steps were used to amplify libraries, with sample barcodes and sequencing adapters being added in the second step. Sequencing of libraries was performed on Illumina HiSeq 2500 (2x100 bp) or NovaSeq (2x150 bp). The study's processing was this. MIGEC handled demultiplexing of reads and collapsing into UMI consensus sequences, while MiXCR performed V(D)J alignment. Clonotypes responding to the vaccine were identified with edgeR on replicate PBMC samples, with the criteria of FDR below 0.01 and a log2 fold change above 5 up to day 15. Each bulk clonotype was labeled CD4 or CD8 based on which sequenced repertoire, CD4 or CD8, contained the clonotype at higher abundance. TCRdb reprocessing: public reads trimmed at Q25 with fastp, clones called with MiXCR, in-frame beta chains kept. CDR3 protein sequences are deduplicated, and each keeps its most common genes and DNA. The V and J calls and clone size come from TCRdb's table, not from the authors' own analysis. For this sample the table gives approximately 240,000 distinct CDR3 sequences, of which roughly 4% were detected only once. Jointly, the top ten make up 15% to 20% of the sample.

The TCR was taken from a man younger than 30 who received the YFV17D yellow fever vaccine. This specimen was PBMCs, taken 15 days after the yellow fever booster vaccination.

The bases are TGTGCCAGCAGTCACCGGGACTGGTGGGATACGCAGTATTTT. This encodes CASSHRDWWDTQYF. The chain employs TRBV6-2 or TRBV6-3 and TRBJ2-3; a weak D assignment points to TRBD2 (6 bases agree). The CDR3 runs 14 amino acids, cysteine and phenylalanine included. CDR3 DNA is the only sequence kept; it has 42 bases, read in frame from the first base. Trimming at the junction amounts to 5 bases on V and 6 bases on J, and the germline ends lie 15 bases apart. CDR1 and CDR2 are drawn from the germline V gene: MNHEY, SVGEGT.